This T cell receptor beta chain was captured in a study of identifying expanded T cells in peripheral blood. Broader study findings: About 1.2 clones differed between technical replicates, versus approximately 16 and 20 over time. Clone count variance between roughly 2-week samples rose with total template count.

Sequencing was performed with immunoSEQ multiplex PCR; in TCRdb, only in-frame clones are kept and a portion is missing. The sample lists approximately 100,000 clones, about nine tenths seen once, with under 9% in the top ten. The CDR3 length is 15 residues. From germline, CDR1 is SNHLY and CDR2 FYNNEI. V gave up 4 bases and J gave up 5 bases; unmatched junction bases: 10. Healthy donors had no documented immune events, such as infections, while sampled. This clone was seen a handful of times. Its antigen is still unknown. The chain carries TRBV2 and TRBJ2-7; TRBD1 matches 8 bases. The sequence derives from a person between 18 and 69 years old in good health. Input material: blood. This chain's CDR3 is CASSAPDRAQDEQYF. In DNA form, the CDR3 reads TGTGCCAGCAGTGCGCCGGACAGGGCCCAGGACGAGCAGTACTTC.